This TCR beta chain was obtained from a study of cytomegalovirus exposure and HLA in healthy donors. In the study overall: The roughly 100 million unique TCR beta sequences, from roughly 180 million T cells, were found by an earlier analysis.

Both 60 Vbeta primers and 13 Jbeta primers went into the PCR. Data came from immunoSEQ multiplex PCR; TCRdb stores just in-frame clones and leaves some out. The sample carries roughly 180,000 clones, approximately 84% recorded once. The CDR3 runs to 16 residues. The germline CDR1 and CDR2 sequences are SGDLS and YYNGEE. With 4 bases removed from V and 3 bases from J, the gap between germline ends came to 20 bases. This chain uses TRBV9 with TRBJ2-7, with a possible D match to TRBD2 (6 bases). The receptor was derived from a girl under 18 in good health and CMV-seropositive. Sequencing used PBMCs. CDR3 loop: CASSPRPRVGGYEQYF. CDR3 bases: TGTGCCAGCAGCCCGCGCCCGAGGGTGGGGGGCTACGAGCAGTACTTC. Together with reference TRBV9 and TRBJ2-7, the CDR3 gives the full variable domain: DSGVTQTPKHLITATGQRVTLRCSPRSGDLSVYWYQQSLDQGLQFLIQYYNGEERAKGNILERFSAQQFPDLHSELNLSSLELGDSALYFCASSPRPRVGGYEQYFGPGTRLTVT.